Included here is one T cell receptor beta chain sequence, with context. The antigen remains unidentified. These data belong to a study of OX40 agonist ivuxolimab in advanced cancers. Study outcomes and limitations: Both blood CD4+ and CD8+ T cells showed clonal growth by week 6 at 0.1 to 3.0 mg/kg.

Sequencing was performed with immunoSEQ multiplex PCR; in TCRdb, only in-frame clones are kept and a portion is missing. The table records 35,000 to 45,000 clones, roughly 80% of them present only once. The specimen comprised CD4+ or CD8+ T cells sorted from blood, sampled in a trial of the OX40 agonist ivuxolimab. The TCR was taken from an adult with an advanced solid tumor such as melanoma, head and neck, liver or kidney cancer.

The CDR3 nucleotides are TGTGCCAGCTCAGAAGGGACATCAGATCAGCCCCAGCATTTT. Amino acids: CASSEGTSDQPQHF. This chain links TRBV18 with TRBJ1-5; the D gene is possibly TRBD1 (6 bases). The CDR3 totals 14 residues. Trimming took off 5 bases at V and 5 bases at J, with 13 bases between the two ends. Germline lookup yields CDR1 KGHSH and CDR2 LQKENI. Combining the CDR3 with reference TRBV18 and TRBJ1-5 gives the whole variable domain NAGVMQNPRHLVRRRGQEARLRCSPMKGHSHVYWYRQLPEEGLKFMVYLQKENIIDESGMPKERFSAEFPKEGPSILRIQQVVRGDSAAYFCASSEGTSDQPQHFGDGTRLSIL.